Following are 4 T cell receptor beta chains from one sample sequenced in a study of blood T cell repertoires in COVID-19. The table came from immunoSEQ multiplex PCR; TCRdb's copy has only in-frame clones and leaves some out. This table holds 150,000 to 200,000 clones, 89% found once. The material sequenced was peripheral blood. Receptors originate from a man aged 60 to 75 with acute or convalescent COVID-19.

The chain is built from TRBV3-1 (or the pseudogene TRBV3-2) and TRBJ2-7; D is possibly TRBD2 (6 bases). Trimming removed 2 bases from V and 6 bases from J, with 17 bases in between. This CDR3 has 15 residues. Germline CDR1 reads LGHDT; CDR2 reads YNNKEL (reference sequence). CDR3 sequence reads: CASSQRWGESSEQYF. The CDR3 DNA is TGTGCCAGCAGCCAAAGGTGGGGGGAATCTTCCGAGCAGTACTTC.

The CDR3 here is CASTKGGTGRNYGYTF. In nucleotides, the CDR3 is TGTGCCAGTACCAAAGGAGGGACCGGACGAAACTATGGCTACACCTTC. The chain is built from TRBV19 and TRBJ1-2, with D possibly TRBD1 on 5 matching bases. V was trimmed by 7 bases and J by 2 bases, leaving 20 bases between them. In germline, CDR1 is LNHDA, CDR2 SQIVND (reference sequence). The CDR3 runs 16 residues.

There are a few counts of this clone. CDR3 loop: CASSGDRGQETQYF. The CDR3 DNA reads TGTGCCAGCTCCGGGGACAGGGGTCAAGAGACCCAGTACTTC. The chain joins TRBV18 to TRBJ2-5, with 10 bases matching TRBD1. The CDR3 loop spans 14 amino acids. Germline-derived CDR1 and CDR2 are KGHSH and LQKENI. V was pared by 6 bases and J by 2 bases, with 3 bases of the junction left unmatched.

The V gene is TRBV10-3, the J gene TRBJ1-4; D is unresolved. This CDR3 is built from 13 residues. Looked up from germline, CDR1 is ENHRY and CDR2 is SYGVKD. Trimming shortened V by 5 bases and J by 8 bases, and 12 bases separated the two germline ends. CDR3: CAISPREWEKLFF. The CDR3 nucleotides read TGTGCCATCAGTCCAAGGGAGTGGGAAAAACTGTTTTTT.